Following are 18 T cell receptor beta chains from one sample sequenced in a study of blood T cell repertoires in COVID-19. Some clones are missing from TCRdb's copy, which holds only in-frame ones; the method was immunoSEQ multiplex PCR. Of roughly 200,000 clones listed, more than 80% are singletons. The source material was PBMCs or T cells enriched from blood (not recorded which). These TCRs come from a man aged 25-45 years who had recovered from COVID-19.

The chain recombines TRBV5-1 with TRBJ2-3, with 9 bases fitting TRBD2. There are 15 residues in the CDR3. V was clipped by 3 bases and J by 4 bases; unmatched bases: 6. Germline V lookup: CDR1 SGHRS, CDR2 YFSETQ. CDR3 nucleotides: TGCGCCAGCAGCTCCGGCGGGGGGGCGTCAGATACGCAGTATTTT. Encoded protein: CASSSGGGASDTQYF.

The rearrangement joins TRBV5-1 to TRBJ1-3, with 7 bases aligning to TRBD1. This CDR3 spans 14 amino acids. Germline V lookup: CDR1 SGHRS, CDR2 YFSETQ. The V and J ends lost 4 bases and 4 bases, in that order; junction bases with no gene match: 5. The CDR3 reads CASSNTGAGNTIYF. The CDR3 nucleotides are TGCGCCAGCAGCAACACAGGGGCGGGAAACACCATATATTTT.

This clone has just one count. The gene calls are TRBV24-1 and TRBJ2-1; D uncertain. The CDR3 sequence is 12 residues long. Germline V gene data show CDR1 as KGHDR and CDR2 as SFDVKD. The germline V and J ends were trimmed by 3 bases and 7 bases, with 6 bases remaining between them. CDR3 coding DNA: TGTGCCACCAGTGATCGTTTTAATGAGCAGTTCTTC. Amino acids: CATSDRFNEQFF.

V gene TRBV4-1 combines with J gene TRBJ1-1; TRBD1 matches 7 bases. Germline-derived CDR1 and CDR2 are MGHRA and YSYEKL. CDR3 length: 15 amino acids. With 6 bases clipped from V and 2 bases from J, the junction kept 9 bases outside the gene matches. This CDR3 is CASREQDRANTEAFF. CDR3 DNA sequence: TGCGCCAGCAGAGAACAAGACAGGGCCAACACTGAAGCTTTCTTT.

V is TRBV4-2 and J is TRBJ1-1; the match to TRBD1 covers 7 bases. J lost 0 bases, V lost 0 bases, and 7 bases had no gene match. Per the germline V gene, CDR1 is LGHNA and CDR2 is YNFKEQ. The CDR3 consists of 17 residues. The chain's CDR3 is CASSQDNRGGMNTEAFF. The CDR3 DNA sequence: TGTGCCAGCAGCCAAGATAACAGGGGTGGAATGAACACTGAAGCTTTCTTT.

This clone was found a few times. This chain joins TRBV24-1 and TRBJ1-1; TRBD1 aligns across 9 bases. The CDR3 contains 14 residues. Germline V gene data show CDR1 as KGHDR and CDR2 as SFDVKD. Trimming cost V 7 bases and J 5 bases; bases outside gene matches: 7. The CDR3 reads CATRGTGLGTEAFF. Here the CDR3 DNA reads TGTGCCACCAGAGGGACAGGGTTAGGGACTGAAGCTTTCTTT.

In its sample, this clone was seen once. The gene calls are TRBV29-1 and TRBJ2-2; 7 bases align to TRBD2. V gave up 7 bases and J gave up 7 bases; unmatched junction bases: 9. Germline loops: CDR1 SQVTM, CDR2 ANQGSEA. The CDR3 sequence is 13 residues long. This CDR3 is CSGGTGGFGELFF. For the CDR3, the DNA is TGCAGCGGCGGGACGGGAGGCTTCGGGGAGCTGTTTTTT.

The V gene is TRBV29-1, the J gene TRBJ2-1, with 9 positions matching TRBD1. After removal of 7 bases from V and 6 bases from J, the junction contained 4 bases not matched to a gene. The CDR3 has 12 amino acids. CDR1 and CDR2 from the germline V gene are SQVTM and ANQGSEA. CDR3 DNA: TGCAGCGCAACGGGACAGGGCAATGAGCAGTTCTTC. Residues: CSATGQGNEQFF.

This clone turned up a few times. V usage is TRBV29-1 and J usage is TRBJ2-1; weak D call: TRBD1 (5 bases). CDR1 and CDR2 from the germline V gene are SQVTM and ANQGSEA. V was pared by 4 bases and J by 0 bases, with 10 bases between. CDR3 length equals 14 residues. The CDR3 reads CSVVGQDSYNEQFF. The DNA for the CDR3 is TGCAGCGTTGTCGGACAAGACTCCTACAATGAGCAGTTCTTC.

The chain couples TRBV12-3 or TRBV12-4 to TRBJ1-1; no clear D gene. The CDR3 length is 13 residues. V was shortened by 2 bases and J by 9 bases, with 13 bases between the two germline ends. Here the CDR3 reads CASSLSTATQAFF. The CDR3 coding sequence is TGTGCCAGCAGTTTAAGCACCGCTACCCAAGCTTTCTTT.

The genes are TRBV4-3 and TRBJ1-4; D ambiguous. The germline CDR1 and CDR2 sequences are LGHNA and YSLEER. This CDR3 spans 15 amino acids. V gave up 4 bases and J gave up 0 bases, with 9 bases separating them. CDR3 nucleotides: TGCGCCAGCAGCCCGGACTATGCAACTAATGAAAAACTGTTTTTT. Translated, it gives CASSPDYATNEKLFF.

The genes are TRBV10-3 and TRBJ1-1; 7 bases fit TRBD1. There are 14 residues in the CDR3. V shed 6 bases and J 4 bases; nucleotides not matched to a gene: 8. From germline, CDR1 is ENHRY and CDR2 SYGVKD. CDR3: CAIRNSGGSTEAFF. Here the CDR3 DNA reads TGTGCCATCAGAAACTCAGGGGGAAGCACTGAAGCTTTCTTT.

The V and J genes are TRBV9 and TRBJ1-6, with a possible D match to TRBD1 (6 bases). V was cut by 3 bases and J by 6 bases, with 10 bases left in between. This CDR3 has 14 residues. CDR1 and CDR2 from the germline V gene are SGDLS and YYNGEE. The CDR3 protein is CASSAGQFNSPLHF. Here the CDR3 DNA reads TGTGCCAGCAGCGCCGGACAGTTTAATTCACCCCTCCACTTT.

The CDR3 loop is CASRRGTGELFF. For the CDR3, the DNA is TGTGCCAGCAGAAGGGGGACCGGGGAGCTGTTTTTT. The chain links TRBV12-3 or TRBV12-4 to TRBJ2-2; TRBD1 is a possible D gene (6 bases). The CDR3 sequence is 12 residues long. V lost 6 bases to trimming and J lost 5 bases, with 7 bases between them.

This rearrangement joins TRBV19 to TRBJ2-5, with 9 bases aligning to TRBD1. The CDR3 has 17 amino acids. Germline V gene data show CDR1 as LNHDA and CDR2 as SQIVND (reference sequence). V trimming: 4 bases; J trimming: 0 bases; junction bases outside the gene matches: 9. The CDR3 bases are TGTGCCAGTAGTAGGAGGACAGGGGACCAGTACCAAGAGACCCAGTACTTC. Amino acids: CASSRRTGDQYQETQYF.

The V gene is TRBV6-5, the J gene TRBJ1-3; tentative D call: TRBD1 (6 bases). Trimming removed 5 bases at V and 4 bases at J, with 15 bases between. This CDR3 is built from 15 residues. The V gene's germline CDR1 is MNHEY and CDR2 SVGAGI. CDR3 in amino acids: CASSIRGAPGNTIYF. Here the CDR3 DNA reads TGTGCCAGCAGTATACGGGGGGCGCCGGGAAACACCATATATTTT.

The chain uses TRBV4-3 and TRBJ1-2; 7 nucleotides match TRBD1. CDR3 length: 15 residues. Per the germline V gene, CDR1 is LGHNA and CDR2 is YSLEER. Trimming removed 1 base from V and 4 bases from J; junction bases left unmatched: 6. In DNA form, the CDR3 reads TGCGCCAGCAGCCAAGTATCAGGGGGTGGCTATGGCTACACCTTC. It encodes CASSQVSGGGYGYTF.

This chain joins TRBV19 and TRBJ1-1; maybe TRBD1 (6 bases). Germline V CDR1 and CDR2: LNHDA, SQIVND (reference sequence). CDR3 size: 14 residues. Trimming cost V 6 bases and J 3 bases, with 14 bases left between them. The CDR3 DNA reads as TGTGCCAGTAGCCGAACAGGGCTGGACACTGAAGCTTTCTTT. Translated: CASSRTGLDTEAFF.